This T cell receptor (beta chain) was sequenced in a study of beta chain features in type 1 diabetes. Looking at the study overall: Patients shared similar age, gender and cell yields with healthy donors. Overall study findings and caveats: All four CD4+ subsets from Type 1 diabetes patients carried moderately but significantly shorter TCRB CDR3s.

Naive, central memory, regulatory and stem cell-like memory cells within the CD4+ compartment were sorted using CD45RO/CCR7/CD25/CD127/CD95/CD27. Each sorted population was over 95% pure. The investigators reverse transcribed all of the isolated RNA, so they sequenced expressed TCRB transcripts. TCRdb keeps only in-frame clones here, not all; method: immunoSEQ multiplex PCR. The table has fewer than 400,000 clones, approximately 9.9% seen once. Germline V gene data show CDR1 as LGHNA and CDR2 as YSLEER. V was clipped by 3 bases and J by 13 bases, with 18 bases between them. This CDR3 comprises 13 residues. This clone has a count of ten or more. Antigen specificity is unknown.

Material for sequencing was central memory CD4+ T cells from blood. The chain links TRBV4-3 to TRBJ1-2, with D maybe TRBD1 (5 bases). The sequence was collected from a man younger than 45 with type 1 diabetes. The CDR3 DNA reads as TGCGCCAGCAGCCAGGATACCGGGACGGCCGGCACCTTC. Amino acids: CASSQDTGTAGTF.